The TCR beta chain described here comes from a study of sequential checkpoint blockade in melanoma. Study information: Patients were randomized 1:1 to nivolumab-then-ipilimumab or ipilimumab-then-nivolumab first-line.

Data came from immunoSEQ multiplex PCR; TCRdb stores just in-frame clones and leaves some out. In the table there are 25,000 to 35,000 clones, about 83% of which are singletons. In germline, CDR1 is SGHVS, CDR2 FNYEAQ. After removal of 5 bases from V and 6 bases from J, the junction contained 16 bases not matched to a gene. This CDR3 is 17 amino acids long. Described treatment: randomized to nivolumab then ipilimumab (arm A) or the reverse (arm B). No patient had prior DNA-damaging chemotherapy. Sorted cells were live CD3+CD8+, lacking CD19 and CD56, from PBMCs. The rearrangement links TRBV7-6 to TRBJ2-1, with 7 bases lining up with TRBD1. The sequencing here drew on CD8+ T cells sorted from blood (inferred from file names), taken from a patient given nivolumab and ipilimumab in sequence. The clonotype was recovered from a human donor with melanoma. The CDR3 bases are TGTGCCAGCAGCAACCAGACAGGGATGGGTCTGGGCAATGAGCAGTTCTTC. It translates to CASSNQTGMGLGNEQFF. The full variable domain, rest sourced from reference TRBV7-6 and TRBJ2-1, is GAGVSQSPRYKVTKRGQDVALRCDPISGHVSLYWYRQALGQGPEFLTYFNYEAQQDKSGLPNDRFSAERPEGSISTLTIQRTEQRDSAMYRCASSNQTGMGLGNEQFFGPGTRLTVL.